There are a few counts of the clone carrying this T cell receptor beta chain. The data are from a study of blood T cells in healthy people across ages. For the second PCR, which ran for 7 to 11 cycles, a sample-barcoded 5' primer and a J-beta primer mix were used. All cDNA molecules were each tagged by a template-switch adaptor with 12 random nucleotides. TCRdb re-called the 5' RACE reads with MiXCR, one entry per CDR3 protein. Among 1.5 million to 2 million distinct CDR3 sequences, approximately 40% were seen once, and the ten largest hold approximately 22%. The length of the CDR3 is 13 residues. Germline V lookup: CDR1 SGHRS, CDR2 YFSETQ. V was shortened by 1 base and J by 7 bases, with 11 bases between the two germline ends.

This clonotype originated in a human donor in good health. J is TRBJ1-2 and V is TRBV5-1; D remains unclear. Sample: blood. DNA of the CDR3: TGCGCCAGCAGCTTGACCTCCGGCGCTGGCTACACCTTC. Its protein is CASSLTSGAGYTF.